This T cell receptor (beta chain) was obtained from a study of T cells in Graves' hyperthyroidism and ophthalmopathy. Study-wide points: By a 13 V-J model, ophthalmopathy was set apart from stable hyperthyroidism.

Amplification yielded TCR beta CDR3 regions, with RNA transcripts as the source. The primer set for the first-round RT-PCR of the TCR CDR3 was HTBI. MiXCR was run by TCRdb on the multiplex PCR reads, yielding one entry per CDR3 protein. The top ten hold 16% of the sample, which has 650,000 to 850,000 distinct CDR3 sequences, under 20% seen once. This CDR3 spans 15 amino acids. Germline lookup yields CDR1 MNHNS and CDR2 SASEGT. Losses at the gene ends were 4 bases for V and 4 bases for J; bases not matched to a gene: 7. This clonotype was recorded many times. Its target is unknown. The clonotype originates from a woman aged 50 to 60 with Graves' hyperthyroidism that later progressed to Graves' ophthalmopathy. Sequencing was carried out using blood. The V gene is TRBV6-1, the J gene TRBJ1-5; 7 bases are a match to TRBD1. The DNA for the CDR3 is TGTGCCAGCAGTGGGCGGACAGGCCCGAATCAGCCCCAGCATTTT. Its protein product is CASSGRTGPNQPQHF.